The 25 T cell receptor beta chains below were found in one sample sequenced in a study of blood T cells in healthy people across ages. Sample-barcoded 5' priming and a J-beta primer mix drove a second PCR of roughly 7 to 11 cycles. In TCRdb, the 5' RACE reads were re-called with MiXCR into one record per CDR3 protein. The data show over 600,000 distinct CDR3 sequences, with roughly 20% seen just once and 3% to 4% held by the top ten. Sequencing used blood. These receptors were collected from a man aged 65 to 85 in good health.

The chain recombines TRBV7-9 with TRBJ2-1, with TRBD1 as a possible D gene (5 bases). CDR3 length equals 15 residues. Trimming took off 1 base at V and 3 bases at J, with 10 bases between the two ends. Germline CDR1 SEHNR, CDR2 FQNEAQ (reference sequence). The CDR3 DNA sequence: TGTGCCAGCAGCTTAGTGGTAGGGGACTACAATGAGCAGTTCTTC. Translating it yields CASSLVVGDYNEQFF.

Here the CDR3 DNA reads TGTGCCAGCAGCCGACAGGGAGATACGCAGTATTTT. As protein: CASSRQGDTQYF. The chain joins TRBV3-1 to TRBJ2-3; 7 nucleotides match TRBD1. The CDR3 has 12 residues. The germline CDR1 and CDR2 sequences are LGHDT and YNNKEL (reference sequence). V gave up 4 bases and J gave up 5 bases; unmatched junction bases: 0.

This clonotype has just a few counts. CDR3 in amino acids: CASGLELANNEQFF. Here the CDR3 DNA reads TGTGCTAGTGGTTTGGAGCTAGCGAACAATGAGCAGTTCTTC. The chain carries TRBV12-5 and TRBJ2-1; D perhaps matches TRBD2 (6 bases). The germline V gene encodes CDR1 LGHNT and CDR2 FRNRAP. The CDR3 loop spans 14 amino acids. Between the trimmed V and J ends, which lost 1 base and 5 bases, there was a span of 9 bases.

CDR3 region: CSVEDMGTRQFQETQYF. The CDR3 DNA follows: TGCAGCGTTGAAGATATGGGGACAAGACAATTCCAAGAGACCCAGTACTTC. The gene calls are TRBV29-1 and TRBJ2-5, with a tentative D call TRBD1 (6 bases). V was cut by 0 bases and J by 1 base, with 18 bases left in between. The CDR3 runs 17 residues. The germline V gene encodes CDR1 SQVTM and CDR2 ANQGSEA.

V and J are TRBV12-3 or TRBV12-4 and TRBJ2-5; possibly TRBD1 or TRBD2 for D (5 bases each). The J call is uncertain, as TRBJ2-1 better fits the DNA end. CDR3 length equals 16 residues. Here the CDR3 reads CASSLIPPEGLGEQFF. The CDR3 coding sequence is TGTGCCAGCAGTTTAATACCGCCCGAGGGGCTAGGGGAGCAGTTCTTC.

The V and J genes are TRBV14 and TRBJ2-7; 12 bases line up with TRBD2. This CDR3 comprises 15 residues. Trimming removed 4 bases from V and 4 bases from J; junction bases left unmatched: 5. Germline assignment: CDR1 SGHDN and CDR2 FVKESK. Here the CDR3 reads CASSLGLAGLYEQYF. CDR3 coding DNA: TGTGCCAGCAGCCTAGGACTAGCGGGATTATACGAGCAGTACTTC.

In its sample, this clonotype was seen a few times. The chain has TRBV20-1 and TRBJ2-5; the match to TRBD1 covers 9 bases. The assigned J gene may be wrong: the sequence end matches TRBJ2-7 better. The CDR3 has 17 residues. Germline CDR1 reads DFQATT; CDR2 reads SNEGSKA (reference sequence). CDR3: CSASRDRVVEGAYEQYF. The CDR3 DNA reads as TGCAGTGCTAGCAGGGACAGGGTCGTGGAGGGTGCATACGAGCAGTACTTC.

J is TRBJ1-3 and V is TRBV7-3, with D perhaps TRBD1 (5 bases). Trimming pared 3 bases from V and 2 bases from J, leaving 8 bases between. The CDR3 runs 14 residues. CDR1 SGHTA and CDR2 FQGTGA come from the germline V gene. Here the CDR3 reads CASSFGGAGNTIYF. For the CDR3, the DNA is TGTGCCAGCAGCTTCGGAGGGGCTGGAAACACCATATATTTT.

The V gene is TRBV11-2, the J gene TRBJ2-2; 9 bases are shared with TRBD1. Per germline, CDR1 SGHAT and CDR2 FQNNGV. With V trimmed by 6 bases and J by 7 bases, 9 bases remained unmatched. This CDR3 region has 15 residues. The CDR3 spells CASRQPGQGGGELFF. CDR3 bases: TGTGCCAGCAGGCAACCGGGACAGGGAGGCGGGGAGCTGTTTTTT.

This chain links TRBV20-1 with TRBJ2-1; TRBD2 might be the D (6 bases). With 1 base removed from V and 0 bases from J, the gap between germline ends came to 10 bases. Germline V gene data show CDR1 as DFQATT and CDR2 as SNEGSKA (reference sequence). This CDR3 spans 15 amino acids. The DNA for the CDR3 is TGCAGTGCTAGAGGTAGCGGAGGCTCCTACAATGAGCAGTTCTTC. Translating gives CSARGSGGSYNEQFF.

This clonotype was detected a few times. V and J are TRBV6-1 and TRBJ2-1; 13 bases line up with TRBD2. CDR3 length equals 19 residues. Trimming at V came to 5 bases and at J to 5 bases, leaving 15 bases not matched to a gene. CDR1 and CDR2 (germline): MNHNS, SASEGT. CDR3 DNA sequence: TGTGCCAGCAGTCTCATGACTAGCGGGAGGACGAGGAACCACAATGAGCAGTTCTTC. This encodes CASSLMTSGRTRNHNEQFF.

In this sample, this clonotype turned up a few times. This chain connects TRBV28 to TRBJ2-7, with 8 bases matching TRBD1. Germline V CDR1 and CDR2: MDHEN, SYDVKM. J was trimmed by 1 base and V by 2 bases; bases with no gene match: 4. The CDR3 is made up of 15 amino acids. The CDR3 DNA reads as TGTGCCAGCAGTTTAACAGGGGGAACATCCTACGAGCAGTACTTC. Translating gives CASSLTGGTSYEQYF. The complete variable domain, with remaining parts taken from reference TRBV28 and TRBJ2-7, reads DVKVTQSSRYLVKRTGEKVFLECVQDMDHENMFWYRQDPGLGLRLIYFSYDVKMKEKGDIPEGYSVSREKKERFSLILESASTNQTSMYLCASSLTGGTSYEQYFGPGTRLTVT.

J is TRBJ1-2 and V is TRBV5-1, with 8 bases fitting TRBD1. The CDR3 covers 13 residues. Trimming took 4 bases from V and 7 from J; bases not matched to a gene: 6. Germline CDR1 SGHRS, CDR2 YFSETQ. As DNA, the CDR3 is TGCGCCAGCAGCCCCGGACAGGGAACTGGCTACACCTTC. Its protein is CASSPGQGTGYTF.

The chain joins TRBV20-1 to TRBJ2-3, with 12 bases fitting TRBD2. The germline V gene has CDR1 DFQATT and CDR2 SNEGSKA (reference sequence). After removal of 0 bases from V and 7 bases from J, the junction contained 8 bases not matched to a gene. There are 16 residues in the CDR3. This chain's CDR3 is CSARDPSSGRVNTQYF. Here the CDR3 DNA reads TGCAGTGCTAGAGATCCTTCTAGCGGGAGGGTTAATACGCAGTATTTT.

In the case of this clonotype: Sequence at one end of the junction differs from germline and may be a read error. The chain uses TRBV29-1 and TRBJ2-3; TRBD2 matches at 7 bases. The CDR3 sequence is 15 residues long. Germline V lookup: CDR1 SQVTM, CDR2 ANQGSEA. The CDR3: CSVGRGGRSTVTQYF. CDR3 coding DNA: TGCAGCGTTGGGCGGGGAGGGAGGAGCACAGTTACGCAGTATTTT.

This clonotype was found a few times. The genes are TRBV7-6 and TRBJ2-5, with D perhaps matching TRBD2 (6 bases). The DNA matches TRBJ2-1 better at its end, which makes the J call doubtful. The CDR3 length is 13 residues. Looked up from germline, CDR1 is SGHVS and CDR2 is FNYEAQ. CDR3 nucleotide sequence: TGTGCCAGCAGCTTAGGTAGCGGTGGAGAGCAGTTCTTC. It yields the protein CASSLGSGGEQFF.

This clonotype was counted at least ten times. V and J are TRBV7-2 and TRBJ2-1, with no clear D. The V end was cut by 1 base, the J end by 0 bases, with 13 bases between. The CDR3 contains 17 residues. Per germline, CDR1 SGHTA and CDR2 FQGNSA. The CDR3 reads CASSLDSGRRSYNEQFF. CDR3 sequence (DNA): TGTGCCAGCAGCTTAGATTCCGGCAGGCGCTCCTACAATGAGCAGTTCTTC.

This chain uses TRBV13 with TRBJ1-6; possibly TRBD1 for D (5 bases). Germline lookup yields CDR1 PRHDT and CDR2 FYEKMQ (reference sequence). This CDR3 comprises 12 residues. The V gene lost 2 bases and the J gene lost 13 bases, with 9 bases spanning the gap. The CDR3 is CASSLTRGPLHF. CDR3 sequence (DNA): TGTGCCAGCAGCTTAACCCGGGGCCCCCTCCACTTT.

Comments on this clonotype: Relative to the germline gene, one junction end is altered; a read error may explain this. The J gene is TRBJ1-1, the V gene TRBV10-3; TRBD1 might be the D (5 bases). Germline lookup yields CDR1 ENHRY and CDR2 SYGVKD. The CDR3 is 14 amino acids. CDR3 DNA: TGTGCCACCAGTGAGGGGAGGGGGAACACTGAAGCTTTCTTT. Encoded protein: CATSEGRGNTEAFF.

The rearrangement uses TRBV20-1 and TRBJ2-5; tentative D call: TRBD1 (6 bases). The germline gives CDR1 DFQATT, CDR2 SNEGSKA (reference sequence). This CDR3 spans 15 amino acids. Trimming shortened V by 0 bases and J by 5 bases, and 16 bases separated the two germline ends. This chain's CDR3 is CSARDPRGSWETQYF. Written as DNA, the CDR3 is TGCAGTGCTAGAGACCCCAGGGGTTCCTGGGAGACCCAGTACTTC.

The chain links TRBV6-2 or TRBV6-3 to TRBJ2-1; TRBD1 is a possible D gene (6 bases). The CDR3 length is 15 residues. Trimming removed 8 bases at V and 4 bases at J, with 18 bases between. In germline, CDR1 is MNHEY, CDR2 SVGEGT. DNA for the CDR3: TGTGCCAGCCAAGGTCAGGGGCTCCCTTACAATGAGCAGTTCTTC. Amino acid sequence: CASQGQGLPYNEQFF.

A few counts support this clonotype. CDR3 in DNA: TGCGCCAGCGCAGCAGGGATCCAAGAGACCCAGTACTTC. Protein: CASAAGIQETQYF. The chain carries TRBV5-1 and TRBJ2-5, with D maybe TRBD1 (5 bases). V lost 7 bases to trimming and J lost 1 base, with 11 bases between them. The CDR3 spans 13 residues. The germline V gene has CDR1 SGHRS and CDR2 YFSETQ.

The genes are TRBV20-1 and TRBJ2-5; 9 bases align to TRBD2. Trimming cost V 3 bases and J 1 base; bases outside gene matches: 6. CDR1 is DFQATT, CDR2 SNEGSKA, per germline (reference sequence). This CDR3 is 15 amino acids long. The CDR3 nucleotides are TGCAGTGCTAGCGCGGGAGGGCCTGGCCAAGAGACCCAGTACTTC. It codes for CSASAGGPGQETQYF.

This clonotype was counted only a few times. In nucleotides, the CDR3 is TGTGCCAGCAGTTACCCCCCAAACACCGGGGAGCTGTTTTTT. This codes for CASSYPPNTGELFF. The chain has TRBV6-2 or TRBV6-3 and TRBJ2-2; D is unresolved. With 2 bases removed from V and 2 bases from J, the gap between germline ends came to 6 bases. Germline lookup yields CDR1 MNHEY and CDR2 SVGEGT. The CDR3 has 14 amino acids.

In its sample, this clonotype was seen many times. This chain joins TRBV20-1 and TRBJ2-7; tentative D call: TRBD2 (6 bases). V was pared by 0 bases and J by 3 bases, with 12 bases between. The CDR3 spans 14 residues. Germline V lookup: CDR1 DFQATT, CDR2 SNEGSKA (reference sequence). The CDR3 DNA reads as TGCAGTGCTAGAGAGAGTAGCGGAGACTACGAGCAGTACTTC. This codes for CSARESSGDYEQYF.